These 24 T cell receptor beta chains came from one sample sequenced in a study of low-dose radiotherapy and immunotherapy resistance in tumors. The time point denotes: before trial treatment. Covering alpha and beta chains, TRAV- and TRBV-specific primers were used for the first-strand cDNA. The authors ran 15 to 20 PCR cycles to amplify TCRs with a constant-region primer and V-primer adapter. TCRdb recomputed calls from the reads with MiXCR, one row per CDR3 protein. The data contain some 85,000 distinct CDR3 sequences, approximately 19% of them singletons. This specimen was PBMCs, taken before treatment. The receptor set was obtained from a male donor with prostate cancer.

This clonotype was recorded many times. The chain recombines TRBV7-9 with TRBJ1-5, with D possibly being TRBD1 (5 bases). CDR3 size: 13 residues. CDR1 is SEHNR and CDR2 is FQNEAQ in the germline V gene (reference sequence). V shed 7 bases and J shed 4 bases, with 11 bases lying between them. CDR3 sequence (DNA): TGTGCCAGCACCCTCGGGGGTAATCAGCCCCAGCATTTT. Translated: CASTLGGNQPQHF.

This clonotype was seen a few times. The J gene is TRBJ1-2, the V gene TRBV27, with 9 bases lining up with TRBD1. Germline V gene data show CDR1 as MNHEY and CDR2 as SMNVEV (reference sequence). J was trimmed by 5 bases and V by 6 bases; bases with no gene match: 7. The length of the CDR3 is 14 residues. In DNA form, the CDR3 reads TGTGCCAGCAGCCGGGACAGGGTTGGTTATGGCTACACCTTC. This gives the protein CASSRDRVGYGYTF.

CDR3 in amino acids: CASSPGQGRVNTEAFF. CDR3 bases: TGTGCCAGCAGTCCCGGACAGGGAAGAGTGAACACTGAAGCTTTCTTT. The chain is built from TRBV6-2 or TRBV6-3 and TRBJ1-1, with 8 positions matching TRBD1. Germline values: CDR1 MNHEY, CDR2 SVGEGT. The CDR3 is 16 residues long. The junction had 8 bases not matched to a gene; V was cut back by 5 bases and J by 0 bases.

This clonotype was seen a few times. The genes are TRBV5-5 and TRBJ2-4; D remains unclear. This CDR3 has 14 residues. Trimming removed 5 bases at V and 0 bases at J, with 9 bases between. Germline loops: CDR1 SGHKS, CDR2 YYEKEE (reference sequence). CDR3 DNA sequence: TGTGCCAGCAGTAACCGGGTAGCCAAAAACATTCAGTACTTC. This encodes CASSNRVAKNIQYF.

The V and J genes are TRBV27 and TRBJ2-5; TRBD2 matches at 13 bases. The germline gives CDR1 MNHEY, CDR2 SMNVEV (reference sequence). J gave up 5 bases and V 6 bases, and 9 bases lay outside the gene matches. This CDR3 contains 16 residues. CDR3 coding DNA: TGTGCCAGCAGAAAGACTAGCGGGAGGATCGGGGAGACCCAGTACTTC. Protein product: CASRKTSGRIGETQYF.

In the case of this clonotype: It differs at one base from a far larger clone, so likely a read error. The rearrangement uses TRBV5-5 and TRBJ2-1; D perhaps matches TRBD1 (6 bases). The V and J ends lost 6 bases and 10 bases respectively, with 17 bases between them. This CDR3 has 13 amino acids. Germline-derived CDR1 and CDR2 are SGHKS and YYEKEE (reference sequence). CDR3 coding DNA: TGTGCCAGCAACGGCAGGGGCTGGTACGAGCAGTTCTTC. Its protein is CASNGRGWYEQFF.

This clonotype was recorded many times. The V call is TRBV3-1, the J call TRBJ2-1, with a possible D match to TRBD1 (6 bases). From germline, CDR1 is LGHDT and CDR2 YNNKEL (reference sequence). Trimming cost V 4 bases and J 0 bases, with 10 bases left between them. CDR3 length equals 15 residues. The CDR3 spells CASSLTGNSYNEQFF. DNA of the CDR3: TGTGCCAGCAGCCTGACAGGTAACTCCTACAATGAGCAGTTCTTC.

The V and J genes are TRBV18 and TRBJ2-5; maybe TRBD2 (5 bases). The germline V gene has CDR1 KGHSH and CDR2 LQKENI. This CDR3 is built from 14 residues. V was clipped by 1 base and J by 1 base, with 7 bases between them. For the CDR3, the DNA is TGTGCCAGCTCACCACTGACTACCCAAGAGACCCAGTACTTC. Translating it yields CASSPLTTQETQYF. The whole variable domain, remainder taken from reference TRBV18 and TRBJ2-5, is NAGVMQNPRHLVRRRGQEARLRCSPMKGHSHVYWYRQLPEEGLKFMVYLQKENIIDESGMPKERFSAEFPKEGPSILRIQQVVRGDSAAYFCASSPLTTQETQYFGPGTRLLVL.

In the case of this clonotype: Germline is not matched at one junction end, which may reflect a read error. The rearrangement links TRBV19 to TRBJ1-2, with 7 bases identical to TRBD1. Germline lookup yields CDR1 LNHDA and CDR2 SQIVND (reference sequence). The CDR3 extends over 15 amino acids. CDR3 protein: CASIQTGIFNYGCTF. CDR3 nucleotide sequence: TGTGCCAGTATCCAGACAGGGATATTTAACTATGGCTGCACCTTC.

Many counts were recorded for this clonotype. The J gene is TRBJ2-6, the V gene TRBV18; D is possibly TRBD2 (5 bases). This CDR3 region has 17 residues. With 6 bases removed from V and 0 bases from J, the gap between germline ends came to 15 bases. The V gene's germline CDR1 is KGHSH and CDR2 LQKENI. CDR3 residues: CASSPGLAYSGANVLTF. The CDR3 DNA reads TGTGCCAGCTCGCCGGGATTGGCCTACTCTGGGGCCAACGTCCTGACTTTC.

This clonotype was recorded at least ten times. This chain uses TRBV7-2 with TRBJ1-1; no clear D gene. The germline CDR1 and CDR2 sequences are SGHTA and FQGNSA. The CDR3 spans 15 residues. V was cut by 3 bases and J by 1 base, with 12 bases left in between. This chain's CDR3 is CASSLDHSKNTEAFF. The DNA of the CDR3 is TGTGCCAGCAGCTTGGATCATTCAAAGAACACTGAAGCTTTCTTT.

V usage is TRBV10-3 and J usage is TRBJ2-1; 8 bases match TRBD2. The CDR3 consists of 15 residues. Trimming removed 4 bases from V and 7 bases from J; junction bases left unmatched: 9. CDR1 and CDR2 (germline): ENHRY, SYGVKD. CDR3 sequence (DNA): TGTGCCATCAGTGGCCGGGGGGGAATTAGTAATGAGCAGTTCTTC. Its translation is CAISGRGGISNEQFF.

This clonotype was seen repeatedly, ten times or more. V is TRBV7-2 and J is TRBJ2-2, with TRBD2 matching over 7 bases. The CDR3 covers 15 residues. Per the germline V gene, CDR1 is SGHTA and CDR2 is FQGNSA. The V segment lost 11 bases and the J segment 4 bases; nucleotides outside the gene matches: 13. The CDR3 sequence: CASLGGGVITGELFF. The CDR3 coding sequence is TGTGCCTCCTTGGGGGGGGGGGTAATCACCGGGGAGCTGTTTTTT.

The rearrangement links TRBV5-1 to TRBJ2-1; no clear D. V lost 2 bases to trimming and J lost 6 bases, with 9 bases between them. Germline values: CDR1 SGHRS, CDR2 YFSETQ. The CDR3 contains 13 residues. The CDR3 region is CASSLGQANEQFF. CDR3 coding DNA: TGCGCCAGCAGCTTAGGGCAGGCCAATGAGCAGTTCTTC.

This clonotype was found many times. This chain links TRBV21-1 with TRBJ2-3. TRBV21-1 is listed as a pseudogene. This CDR3 is built from 17 residues. The CDR3 sequence: CASSKAPWRKNTDTQYF. Here the CDR3 DNA reads TGTGCCAGCAGCAAAGCGCCATGGCGGAAAAACACAGATACGCAGTATTTT.

This clonotype was observed a handful of times. It is likely a read error: a sequence one base away is far more abundant. The rearrangement uses TRBV11-2 and TRBJ1-2, with 9 bases aligning to TRBD1. The CDR3 sequence is 14 residues long. After removal of 5 bases from V and 8 bases from J, the junction contained 9 bases not matched to a gene. Germline assignment: CDR1 SGHAT and CDR2 FQNNGV. The CDR3 DNA sequence: TGTGCCAGCAGCGCCTCCGGGACAGGGAACGGCTACACCTTC. It encodes CASSASGTGNGYTF.

This clonotype has at least ten counts. The chain employs TRBV11-1 and TRBJ2-7; TRBD1 agrees at 7 bases. The CDR3 contains 15 residues. The germline V gene has CDR1 SGHAT and CDR2 FQDESV (reference sequence). V dropped 3 bases and J dropped 1; count of bases not matched to a gene: 6. The CDR3 loop is CASSLGDSFSYEQYF. In DNA, the CDR3 is TGTGCCAGCAGCTTGGGGGACAGTTTTTCCTACGAGCAGTACTTC.

This clonotype was seen ten or more times. CDR3 DNA sequence: TGTGCCAGCAGCCAAGATCGAAACAGGGGGCATACAGATACGCAGTATTTT. It translates to CASSQDRNRGHTDTQYF. The chain employs TRBV4-2 and TRBJ2-3, with 9 bases identical to TRBD1. Germline CDR1 and CDR2: LGHNA and YNFKEQ. V lost 0 bases to trimming and J lost 3 bases; unmatched junction nucleotides: 7. This CDR3 is 17 amino acids long.

The CDR3 DNA follows: TGTGCCATCCACGGACAGGGGGGGACCAACACTGAAGCTTTCTTT. It is translated as CAIHGQGGTNTEAFF. The V and J genes are TRBV6-6 and TRBJ1-1; 10 bases align to TRBD1. This CDR3 has 15 residues. Per germline, CDR1 MNHNY and CDR2 SVGAGI (reference sequence). The trim removed 10 bases at V and 2 bases at J, leaving 10 bases unmatched.

In this sample, this clonotype turned up a few times. The V gene is TRBV6-2 or TRBV6-3, the J gene TRBJ1-1, with D hard to call. This CDR3 region has 13 residues. V was pared by 6 bases and J by 1 base, with 9 bases between. Germline lookup yields CDR1 MNHEY and CDR2 SVGEGT. CDR3 amino acids: CASRQDGNTEAFF. In DNA form, the CDR3 reads TGTGCCAGCAGGCAGGACGGGAACACTGAAGCTTTCTTT.

This clonotype was counted ten times or more. This chain joins TRBV15 and TRBJ2-1; TRBD1 agrees at 7 bases. Per the germline V gene, CDR1 is LNHNV and CDR2 is YYDKDF (reference sequence). The CDR3 spans 15 residues. V gave up 5 bases and J gave up 1 base; unmatched junction bases: 5. The CDR3: CATSLDRASYNEQFF. The CDR3 DNA follows: TGTGCCACCAGCTTAGACAGGGCGTCCTACAATGAGCAGTTCTTC.

The chain employs TRBV13 and TRBJ2-7; D is possibly TRBD2 (6 bases). The CDR3 has 15 residues. Germline CDR1 PRHDT, CDR2 FYEKMQ (reference sequence). V gave up 5 bases and J gave up 4 bases, with 18 bases separating them. The CDR3 nucleotides are TGTGCCAGCAGCCCGCGGGAAGTCAGGGTTTACGAGCAGTACTTC. Translated, it gives CASSPREVRVYEQYF. Based on the CDR3 plus reference TRBV13 and TRBJ2-7, the full variable domain is AAGVIQSPRHLIKEKRETATLKCYPIPRHDTVYWYQQGPGQDPQFLISFYEKMQSDKGSIPDRFSAQQFSDYHSELNMSSLELGDSALYFCASSPREVRVYEQYFGPGTRLTVT.

About this clonotype: A much larger clonotype is one base distant, so this may be a read error. J is TRBJ1-3 and V is TRBV2; tentatively, D is TRBD1 (5 bases). CDR1 is SNHLY and CDR2 is FYNNEI in the germline V gene. CDR3 length: 12 residues. V lost 6 bases to trimming and J lost 8 bases, with 11 bases between them. The CDR3 DNA reads as TGTGCCAGCAGCGAAAGGGGAGACACCATATATTTT. Translation gives CASSERGDTIYF.

This clonotype was counted a few times. This rearrangement joins TRBV5-4 to TRBJ1-6, with D tentatively TRBD1 (6 bases). With 4 bases removed from V and 0 bases from J, the gap between germline ends came to 11 bases. In germline, CDR1 is SGHNT, CDR2 YYREEE (reference sequence). The CDR3 loop spans 16 amino acids. CDR3: CASSVGGGSYNSPLHF. The DNA of the CDR3 is TGTGCCAGCAGCGTGGGAGGGGGCTCCTATAATTCACCCCTCCACTTT.